The source of this T cell receptor beta chain is a study of identical twins (dated by TCRdb to about 2016). Background for the entire study: To test whether fetal clonotypes persist, the study used deep sequencing on TCR alpha and beta repertoires from monozygotic twins, unrelated adults of various ages, and cord blood. To rule out contamination, replicate twin experiments were performed at different times with different library preparation protocols.

Receptor libraries were prepared by 5' RACE. Sequencing used an Illumina HiSeq 2000. A universal primer binding site was introduced by template switching, and a unique molecular identifier was present in the final cDNA, enabling accurate counting of TCR cDNA molecules. Specific primers in the conserved constant-segment region were used to synthesize first-strand cDNA for the TCR alpha and beta chains. To control for contamination, every cDNA library carried two barcodes: a SMART-Mk sample barcode plus Illumina barcodes. TruSeq adapter sequences along with Illumina sample barcodes were introduced in two successive PCR steps. TCR alpha and beta cDNA libraries were sequenced on the Illumina HiSeq platform with custom primers. Processing in the source paper ran as follows. Raw reads were processed with MiGEC to extract unique molecular identifiers, and MiXCR was used to determine CDR3 positions. Recombination models were inferred per individual with the repgenHMM and IGoR tools using an EM algorithm. Shared clonotype analysis was performed with the tcR package in R, normalizing sharing by the product of cloneset sizes. Out-of-frame nonproductive sequences were analyzed to study raw recombination free of thymic and clonal selection effects. The public sequencing data were trimmed at Q25 with fastp and processed into clonotypes with MiXCR by TCRdb, which kept only in-frame beta chains. Every CDR3 protein is listed once, alongside the most common genes and DNA of its rows. Clone size and V and J calls follow TCRdb, not the original study. The sample table lists 450,000 or so distinct CDR3 sequences, 12% to 15% of them with a count of one. The ten largest clonotypes hold roughly 0.5% of the sample.

Based on the germline V gene, the CDR1 and CDR2 sequences are SGHAT and FQNNGV. The V end gives up 1 base and the J end 1 base, leaving 6 bases in the junction not matched to a gene. There are 17 amino acids in the CDR3, from cysteine to phenylalanine inclusive. Just the 51-base CDR3 DNA is kept, in frame starting at base 1. In the case of this clonotype: Its antigen remains unidentified. The record has no base qualities; no much larger clone is one base away.

Every donor in the study was a healthy Caucasian. The twin cohort consisted of three pairs of female monozygotic twins, all aged roughly 18 to 29 years. Positive isolation kits from Invitrogen were used to isolate CD4+ and CD8+ T cell populations. Summary of the overall study and its limitations: Zero-insertion analyses could be partly confounded by invariant T cells such as MAIT and iNKT, though diverse VJ usage argued against such confounding for most clonotypes. In beta out-of-frame sequences, excess twin sharing was weaker, because having fewer shared sequences lowered the signal-to-noise ratio. Out-of-frame TCR alpha sharing in monozygotic twins was systematically underestimated by recombination models, whereas sharing between unrelated individuals was in agreement with the recombination models. Compared with coincidental sharing between unrelated individuals, an excess of low generation-probability sequences was observed among out-of-frame TCR alpha sequences shared between twins. Abundant cord blood beta clonotypes had fewer insertions, young adult naive repertoires showed a similar but weaker trend, and memory repertoires showed no such trend. Conclusions relied on cross-sectional statistical analysis, since the same donors could not be followed over many years.

The same data also contributed to another study, on yellow fever vaccine responses in identical twins. The other study reports the following: According to the authors, in identical twins the way T cells responded to vaccination appeared partly convergent and partly personalized. In the study, vaccine-responding T cell clones were precisely tracked in identical twins.

The chain is made from TRBV11-2 and TRBJ2-2, with 7 middle bases fitting TRBD1. Material for sequencing was CD4+ T cells sorted from blood. The source of this sequence is a woman under 30 in good health. The sequence in DNA is TGTGCCAGCAGCTTAGTGTGGGGGACAGAGAACACCGGGGAGCTGTTTTTT. Translation gives CASSLVWGTENTGELFF.